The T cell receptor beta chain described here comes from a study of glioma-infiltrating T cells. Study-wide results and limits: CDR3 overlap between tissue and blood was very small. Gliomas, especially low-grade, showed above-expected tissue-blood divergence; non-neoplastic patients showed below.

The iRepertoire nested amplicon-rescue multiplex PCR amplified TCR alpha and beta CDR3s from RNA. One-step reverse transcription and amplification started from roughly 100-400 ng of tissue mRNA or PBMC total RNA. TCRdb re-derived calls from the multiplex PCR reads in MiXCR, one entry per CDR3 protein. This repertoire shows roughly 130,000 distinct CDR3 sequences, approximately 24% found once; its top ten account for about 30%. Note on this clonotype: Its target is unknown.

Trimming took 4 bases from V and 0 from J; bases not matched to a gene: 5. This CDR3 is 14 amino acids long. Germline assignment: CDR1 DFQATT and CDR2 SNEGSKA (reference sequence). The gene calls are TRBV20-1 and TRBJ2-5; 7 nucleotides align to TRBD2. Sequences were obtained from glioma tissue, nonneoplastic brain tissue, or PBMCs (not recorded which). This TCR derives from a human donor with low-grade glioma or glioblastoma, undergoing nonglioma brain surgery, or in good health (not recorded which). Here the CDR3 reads CSAMPGTNQETQYF. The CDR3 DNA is TGCAGTGCTATGCCCGGGACTAACCAAGAGACCCAGTACTTC.